Given below is one T cell receptor beta chain in context. As yet, its antigen is unknown. This table comes from immunoSEQ multiplex PCR, and its TCRdb copy is limited to in-frame clones, with some not included. The sample consists of about 240,000 clones, around 87% of them appearing once. Sample treatment: some 20 received Ad26.COV2.S at low or high dose, single or two shots; about 5 received placebo; per-sample allocation not given. Collection of the samples took place on day 63 after the first injection of vaccine or placebo. The administered vaccine (an Ad26 vector) expressed Wuhan-strain SARS-CoV-2 spike. CDR1 and CDR2 (germline): MDHEN, SYDVKM. The V gene end was trimmed by 4 bases and the J gene end by 4 bases; junction bases not matched to a gene: 9. The CDR3 totals 15 residues. These data are taken from a study of Ad26.COV2.S vaccination and SARS-CoV-2 variants. Overall study findings and caveats: Non-spike TCR breadth did not differ much between vaccine and placebo recipients.

The J gene is TRBJ2-5, the V gene TRBV28; TRBD1 matches at 7 bases. This sequence was found in a person between 18 and 65 years old who received the Ad26.COV2.S COVID-19 vaccine or a placebo. The sequencing here drew on peripheral blood, taken in a trial of Ad26.COV2.S vaccine versus placebo. The CDR3 loop is CASSSTGAPGETQYF. The CDR3, as DNA: TGTGCCAGCAGTTCCACAGGGGCCCCAGGAGAGACCCAGTACTTC.